This TCR beta chain is drawn from a study of T cells in Graves' hyperthyroidism and ophthalmopathy. CDR1 and CDR2 from the germline V gene are DFQATT and SNEGSKA (reference sequence). V was clipped by 5 bases and J by 7 bases, with 11 bases between them. The length of the CDR3 is 11 residues. Findings of the study overall: Before onset, ophthalmopathy was predicted by the model a median around 6.5 months earlier.

Amplification yielded TCR beta CDR3 regions, with RNA transcripts as the source. An initial round of RT-PCR targeting the TCR CDR3 relied on the HTBI primer set. TCRdb re-called the multiplex PCR reads with MiXCR, one entry per CDR3 protein. The sample contains 340,000 or so distinct CDR3 sequences, roughly 18% of which appear only once. This clonotype was observed a single time. Its antigen is not known. Investigators excluded patients with uncontrolled infection, other autoimmune disease, pregnancy or lactation. This TCR was sampled from a woman between 45 and 60 years old with Graves' hyperthyroidism. The sequenced sample consisted of blood. The genes are TRBV20-1 and TRBJ1-2, with D possibly being TRBD1 (5 bases). CDR3: CSALGGVGYTF. The CDR3 DNA sequence: TGCAGTGCTCTGGGGGGAGTTGGCTACACCTTC.